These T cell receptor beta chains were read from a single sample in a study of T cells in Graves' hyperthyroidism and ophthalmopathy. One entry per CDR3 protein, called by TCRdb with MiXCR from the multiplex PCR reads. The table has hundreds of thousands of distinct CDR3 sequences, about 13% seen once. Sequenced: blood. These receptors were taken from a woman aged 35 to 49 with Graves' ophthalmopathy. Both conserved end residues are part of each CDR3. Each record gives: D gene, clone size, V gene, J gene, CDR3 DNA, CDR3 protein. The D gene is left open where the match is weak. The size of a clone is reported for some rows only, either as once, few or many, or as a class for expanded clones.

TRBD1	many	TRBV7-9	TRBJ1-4	TGTGCCAGCAGCGCCGGGACAGGTGCCACCGTGGCAAAACTGTTTTTT	CASSAGTGATVAKLFF
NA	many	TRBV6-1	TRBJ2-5	TGTGCCAGAGGAGGGATGGGGGCGGGAGAGACCCAGTACTTC	CARGGMGAGETQYF
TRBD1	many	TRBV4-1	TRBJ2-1	TGCGCCAGCAGCCAAGCTGTGACAGGGGCCTACAATGAGCAGTTCTTC	CASSQAVTGAYNEQFF
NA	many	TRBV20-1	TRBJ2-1	TGCAGGGCTGAGGCAGGGAGTCACAATGAGCAGTTCTTC	CRAEAGSHNEQFF
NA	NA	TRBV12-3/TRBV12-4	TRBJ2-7	TGTGCCAGCAGTCCGGAGTGGGGTAACGAGCAGTACTTC	CASSPEWGNEQYF
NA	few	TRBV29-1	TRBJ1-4	TGCAGCGTATCGACAGTACCTAATGAAAAACTGTTTTTT	CSVSTVPNEKLFF
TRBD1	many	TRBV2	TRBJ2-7	TGTGCCAGCAGAGTCGGACAGGTCTCCTACGAGCAGTACTTC	CASRVGQVSYEQYF
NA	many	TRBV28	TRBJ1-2	TGTGCCAGCAGTTTATTCAAATTCCCCTATGGCTACACCTTC	CASSLFKFPYGYTF
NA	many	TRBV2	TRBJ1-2	TGTGCCAGCGGGAGCGAAAGGGGGTATGGCTACACCTTC	CASGSERGYGYTF
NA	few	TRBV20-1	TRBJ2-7	TGCAGGGCCGGGCCCTCCCCGAGCGGGCAGTACTTC	CRAGPSPSGQYF
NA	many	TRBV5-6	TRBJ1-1	TGTGCCAGCAGCCCGGATGACGGGAACACTGAAGCTTTCTTT	CASSPDDGNTEAFF
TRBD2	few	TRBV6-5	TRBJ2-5	TGTGCCAGCAGTAACAGGGCGGGGGGGAGAAAAGAGACCCAGTACTTC	CASSNRAGGRKETQYF
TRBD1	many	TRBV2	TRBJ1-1	TGTGCCAGCAGTGAACAAGGGGGCGGGAACACTGAAGCTTTCTTT	CASSEQGGGNTEAFF
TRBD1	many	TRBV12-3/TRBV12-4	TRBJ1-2	TGTGCCAGCAGTTTAGCTGGGACAGGGGGCAACTATGGCTACACCTTC	CASSLAGTGGNYGYTF
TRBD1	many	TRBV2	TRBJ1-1	TGTGCCAGCTCGACAGGGGGCATGAACACTGAAGCTTTCTTT	CASSTGGMNTEAFF
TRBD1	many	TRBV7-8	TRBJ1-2	TGTGCCAGCAGCTTACGCAGACAGGGTGGGCAAGGCTACACCTTC	CASSLRRQGGQGYTF
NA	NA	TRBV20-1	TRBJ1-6	TGCAGTGCTAGGGAGGGGAGGGGCGCTGGTTCACCCCTCCACTTT	CSAREGRGAGSPLHF
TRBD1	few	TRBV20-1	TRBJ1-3	TGCAGTGCCTATGACAGGGAGGGGGTTCGGGGCACCATATATTTT	CSAYDREGVRGTIYF
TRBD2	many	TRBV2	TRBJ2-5	TGTGCCAGCAGTTCGATTAGCGGGAGTCGGAGGGAGACCCAGTACTTC	CASSSISGSRRETQYF
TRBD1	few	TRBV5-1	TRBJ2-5	TGCGCCAGCAGTCGGGACAGGGCCCCAGAGACCCAGTACTTC	CASSRDRAPETQYF
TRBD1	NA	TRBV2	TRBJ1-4	TGTGCCACCACAAAAACGGGAGGGGGCAAGGAAAAACTGTTTTTT	CATTKTGGGKEKLFF
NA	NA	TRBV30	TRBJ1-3	TGTGCCACTCAGGGTAGTGGAAACACCATATATTTT	CATQGSGNTIYF
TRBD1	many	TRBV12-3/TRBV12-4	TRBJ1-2	TGTGCCAGCCGAAACGGGGACAGAGGATTCAACTATGGCTACACCTTC	CASRNGDRGFNYGYTF
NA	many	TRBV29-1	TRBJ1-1	TGCAGCGTTGGGGACCCTAGGAACACTGAAGCTTTCTTT	CSVGDPRNTEAFF
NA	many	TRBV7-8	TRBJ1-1	TGTGCCAGCAGCTTAGTGGTAGGGAACACTGAAGCTTTCTTT	CASSLVVGNTEAFF
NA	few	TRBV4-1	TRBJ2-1	TGCGCCAGCAGCCCCCTAGTCACCAATGAGCAGTTCTTC	CASSPLVTNEQFF
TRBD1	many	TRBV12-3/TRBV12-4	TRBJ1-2	TGTGCCAGCAGTTTGTATCAGGGAGGGGGACAGGGGCAGGGGACTACAGATGTTGGCTATGGCTACACCTTC	CASSLYQGGGQGQGTTDVGYGYTF
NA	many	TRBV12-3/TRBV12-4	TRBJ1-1	TGTGCCAGCAGTTTAGCATGGGGATCGATCACTGAAGCTTTCTTT	CASSLAWGSITEAFF
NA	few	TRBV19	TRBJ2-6	TGTGCCAGTAAGAGTTGGGGGGCCTCTGGGGCCAACGTCCTGACTTTC	CASKSWGASGANVLTF
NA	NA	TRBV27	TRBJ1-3	TGTGCCAGCAGTTTAAAGGGCCCTCGGGCCCCTGGAAACACCATATATTTT	CASSLKGPRAPGNTIYF
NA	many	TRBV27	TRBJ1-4	TGTGCCAGCAGTCGTACCTGGGGAACTAATGAAAAACTGTTTTTT	CASSRTWGTNEKLFF
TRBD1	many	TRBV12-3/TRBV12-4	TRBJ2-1	TGTGCCAGCAGTCCCGCTAGACAGGGCCATGAGCAGTTCTTC	CASSPARQGHEQFF
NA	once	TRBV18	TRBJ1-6	TGTGCCAGCTCACCAAGGACAGTCGACAATAATTCACCCCTCCACTTT	CASSPRTVDNNSPLHF
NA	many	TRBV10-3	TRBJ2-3	TGTGCCATCAGTGAGCCTTCCGGGACTCGATATTTCACAGATACGCAGTATTTT	CAISEPSGTRYFTDTQYF
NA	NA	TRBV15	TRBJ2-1	TGTGCCACCAGCCTCCCCCGGAGGGTTTCTAGTGTCTACAATGAGCAGTTCTTC	CATSLPRRVSSVYNEQFF
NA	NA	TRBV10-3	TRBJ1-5	TGTGCCATCAGTGGGGGGGTTTGGAACGAGCCCCAGCATTTT	CAISGGVWNEPQHF
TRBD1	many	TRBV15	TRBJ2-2	TGTGCCACCAGCCGCGACCTCAGGGGGACCGGGGAGCTGTTTTTT	CATSRDLRGTGELFF
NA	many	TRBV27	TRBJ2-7	TGTGCCAGCAGTTACAGACCCTTTACATCCGAGCAGTACTTC	CASSYRPFTSEQYF
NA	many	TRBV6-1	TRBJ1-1	TGTGCCAGCACCCGAGGCGGAAACACTGAAGCTTTCTTT	CASTRGGNTEAFF
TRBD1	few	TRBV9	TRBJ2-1	TGTGCCAGCAGCGTAACAGGGGCTCTTTACAATGAGCAGTTCTTC	CASSVTGALYNEQFF
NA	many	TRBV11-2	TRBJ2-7	TGTGCCAGCAGCTCCGCCCCCAGCGGGCGAAGCTCCTACGAGCAGTACTTC	CASSSAPSGRSSYEQYF
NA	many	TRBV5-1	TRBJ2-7	TGCGCCAGCAGCTTGGTGGGGACGTGGACCTACGAGCAGTACTTC	CASSLVGTWTYEQYF
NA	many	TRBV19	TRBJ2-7	TGTGCCAGTAGTATAGGGCGGGGCTACTACGAGCAGTACTTC	CASSIGRGYYEQYF
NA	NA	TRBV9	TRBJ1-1	TGTGCCAGCAGCCCGGGGGGGGGATTCGGCACTGAAGCTTTCTTT	CASSPGGGFGTEAFF